Below are 23 T cell receptor beta chains sequenced from a single sample in a study of technical replicates of blood from a handful of donors. This table comes from immunoSEQ multiplex PCR, and its TCRdb copy is limited to in-frame clones, with some not included. The table has 65,000 to 95,000 clones, 98% seen once. Source material: T cells isolated from PBMCs. These receptors were obtained from a human donor in good health.

The V call is TRBV29-1, the J call TRBJ2-5; TRBD1 is a possible D gene (6 bases). V dropped 5 bases and J dropped 4 bases, with 11 bases sitting between them. CDR3 length: 12 residues. Germline V gene data show CDR1 as SQVTM and CDR2 as ANQGSEA. CDR3 coding DNA: TGCAGCGTTCCTGGGGGCCTAGAGACCCAGTACTTC. The encoded protein is CSVPGGLETQYF.

The chain has TRBV11-3 and TRBJ2-7; a possible D gene is TRBD1 (6 bases). CDR1 and CDR2 from the germline V gene are SGHNT and YENEEA. V lost 3 bases, J lost 6 bases, and 15 bases lay in between. This CDR3 comprises 14 residues. CDR3 sequence (DNA): TGTGCCAGCAGCTTCAAGGGGGTTCGGGGCGAGCAGTACTTC. Residues: CASSFKGVRGEQYF.

The chain uses TRBV5-1 and TRBJ2-2; 7 bases map to TRBD2. The CDR3 sequence is 15 residues long. Germline-derived CDR1 and CDR2 are SGHRS and YFSETQ. Trimming removed 4 bases from V and 1 base from J; junction bases left unmatched: 4. CDR3: CASSRDYQNTGELFF. Written as DNA, the CDR3 is TGCGCCAGCAGCAGGGACTACCAGAACACCGGGGAGCTGTTTTTT.

The gene calls are TRBV11-2 and TRBJ2-7; 11 positions match TRBD1. The CDR3 contains 12 residues. Germline CDR1 SGHAT, CDR2 FQNNGV. CDR3 protein: CSWGQGAYEQYF. CDR3 bases: TGTAGTTGGGGACAGGGGGCCTACGAGCAGTACTTC.

This sequence joins TRBV7-6 and TRBJ2-7; 7 nucleotides agree with TRBD2. Trimming cost V 2 bases and J 4 bases; bases outside gene matches: 8. The CDR3 is made up of 15 amino acids. Germline assignment: CDR1 SGHVS and CDR2 FNYEAQ. DNA of the CDR3: TGTGCCAGCAGCTTACTCCCAGCGGGGTTGTACGAGCAGTACTTC. Translating gives CASSLLPAGLYEQYF.

The V gene is TRBV27, the J gene TRBJ1-1; 10 bases align to TRBD1. CDR1 MNHEY and CDR2 SMNVEV come from the germline V gene (reference sequence). The V and J ends lost 7 bases and 4 bases, in that order; junction bases with no gene match: 9. The CDR3 consists of 15 residues. The CDR3 bases are TGTGCCAGCATTCGGACAGGGGGATGGGTCACTGAAGCTTTCTTT. It specifies CASIRTGGWVTEAFF.

The gene calls are TRBV5-6 and TRBJ2-1, with D hard to call. This CDR3 is 16 amino acids long. From germline, CDR1 is SGHDT and CDR2 YYEEEE. V dropped 2 bases and J dropped 9 bases, with 21 bases sitting between them. The CDR3 sequence is CASSFYGVLVLGEQFF. The CDR3 DNA reads TGTGCCAGCAGCTTCTACGGAGTCCTTGTTCTAGGTGAGCAGTTCTTC.

The chain carries TRBV2 and TRBJ2-3, with TRBD2 matching over 10 bases. This CDR3 comprises 14 residues. The junction had 7 bases not matched to a gene; V was cut back by 11 bases and J by 2 bases. Germline loops: CDR1 SNHLY, CDR2 FYNNEI. DNA of the CDR3: TGTGCCGGCGGGACTAGCGCATACACAGATACGCAGTATTTT. This gives the protein CAGGTSAYTDTQYF. The entire variable domain, with the rest obtained from reference TRBV2 and TRBJ2-3, is as follows: EPEVTQTPSHQVTQMGQEVILRCVPISNHLYFYWYRQILGQKVEFLVSFYNNEISEKSEIFDDQFSVERPDGSNFTLKIRSTKLEDSAMYFCAGGTSAYTDTQYFGPGTRLTVL.

V is TRBV2 and J is TRBJ2-2; 13 nucleotides line up with TRBD2. CDR3 size: 15 residues. The trim removed 6 bases at V and 5 bases at J, leaving 3 bases unmatched. Germline values: CDR1 SNHLY, CDR2 FYNNEI. The CDR3 DNA sequence: TGTGCCAGCAGGGGACTAGCGGGATCAACCGGGGAGCTGTTTTTT. Its translation: CASRGLAGSTGELFF.

The CDR3 reads CASSLSLAGITGELFF. The DNA of the CDR3 is TGCGCCAGCAGCTTGTCGCTAGCGGGGATAACCGGGGAGCTGTTTTTT. The chain is built from TRBV5-1 and TRBJ2-2; TRBD2 matches at 9 bases. Unmatched junction bases numbered 6, after V lost 1 base and J lost 5 bases. The CDR3 length is 16 residues. In germline, CDR1 is SGHRS, CDR2 YFSETQ.

The rearrangement links TRBV19 to TRBJ2-3; TRBD2 aligns across 11 bases. The trim removed 8 bases at V and 0 bases at J, leaving 13 bases unmatched. The germline gives CDR1 LNHDA, CDR2 SQIVND (reference sequence). This CDR3 comprises 18 residues. The CDR3 region is CASRSPGLAEYSTDTQYF. The CDR3 region has the DNA TGTGCCAGTCGAAGTCCGGGACTAGCGGAGTATAGCACAGATACGCAGTATTTT.

This clone was detected only once. The chain recombines TRBV5-5 with TRBJ2-1; 8 bases are a match to TRBD2. V lost 4 bases, J lost 9 bases, and 6 bases stayed unmatched. CDR1 and CDR2 (germline): SGHKS, YYEKEE (reference sequence). The CDR3 is 13 amino acids. The CDR3 DNA sequence: TGTGCCAGCAGCGTCGGGACTAGTAGTGAGCAGTTCTTC. Translated: CASSVGTSSEQFF.

The CDR3 is CASSRTGTGFFGYF. DNA for the CDR3: TGTGCCAGCAGCCGGACCGGGACAGGGTTTTTCGGGTACTTC. The chain recombines TRBV14 with TRBJ2-7, with 9 bases aligning to TRBD1. The CDR3 spans 14 residues. Germline CDR1 is SGHDN and CDR2 is FVKESK. With 4 bases clipped from V and 12 bases from J, the junction kept 13 bases outside the gene matches.

The chain recombines TRBV5-1 with TRBJ2-5; TRBD2 aligns across 8 bases. The germline gives CDR1 SGHRS, CDR2 YFSETQ. This CDR3 spans 14 amino acids. V was clipped by 4 bases and J by 5 bases; unmatched bases: 7. The CDR3 loop reads CASSVGGAGETQYF. DNA of the CDR3: TGCGCCAGCAGCGTCGGGGGGGCCGGGGAGACCCAGTACTTC. Full variable domain (missing parts from reference TRBV5-1 and TRBJ2-5): KAGVTQTPRYLIKTRGQQVTLSCSPISGHRSVSWYQQTPGQGLQFLFEYFSETQRNKGNFPGRFSGRQFSNSRSEMNVSTLELGDSALYLCASSVGGAGETQYFGPGTRLLVL.

The V gene is TRBV19, the J gene TRBJ1-1; 7 bases are a match to TRBD1. The J segment lost 3 bases and the V segment lost 5 bases, leaving 3 bases of the junction unmatched. This CDR3 has 13 residues. CDR1 LNHDA and CDR2 SQIVND come from the germline V gene (reference sequence). The CDR3 region is CASSADRDTEAFF. The CDR3, as DNA: TGTGCCAGTAGTGCCGACAGGGACACTGAAGCTTTCTTT.

The J gene is TRBJ2-3, the V gene TRBV7-6; 15 bases agree with TRBD2. This CDR3 has 17 amino acids. V was clipped by 2 bases and J by 6 bases; unmatched bases: 6. Germline CDR1 reads SGHVS; CDR2 reads FNYEAQ. The DNA of the CDR3 is TGTGCCAGCAGCTTACCCTGGACTAGCGGGGGGGCTGATACGCAGTATTTT. Amino acids: CASSLPWTSGGADTQYF.

This chain connects TRBV7-3 to TRBJ2-3; 13 bases agree with TRBD2. CDR1 is SGHTA, CDR2 FQGTGA, per germline. Unmatched junction bases numbered 6, after V lost 2 bases and J lost 7 bases. The CDR3 runs 16 residues. CDR3 in amino acids: CASSLSTSGGAHTQYF. Here the CDR3 DNA reads TGTGCCAGCAGCTTATCAACTAGCGGGGGGGCGCATACGCAGTATTTT.

This clone was seen a single time. The chain has TRBV30 and TRBJ1-5, with 10 bases that match TRBD1. Germline trimming cut 5 bases from V and 3 bases from J; bases unmatched to any gene: 10. The CDR3 runs to 16 residues. CDR1 is GTSNPN, CDR2 SVGIG, per germline (reference sequence). DNA of the CDR3: TGTGCCTGGTCCCACCGGGACAGGGGTATCAATCAGCCCCAGCATTTT. It encodes CAWSHRDRGINQPQHF. Supplemented by reference TRBV30 and TRBJ1-5, the full variable domain reads SQTIHQWPATLVQPVGSPLSLECTVEGTSNPNLYWYRQAAGRGLQLLFYSVGIGQISSEVPQNLSASRPQDRQFILSSKKLLLSDSGFYLCAWSHRDRGINQPQHFGDGTRLSIL.

The chain is built from TRBV7-9 and TRBJ1-2, with D perhaps matching TRBD1 (5 bases). The germline V and J ends were trimmed by 4 bases and 8 bases, with 17 bases remaining between them. Germline V gene sequence: CDR1 SEHNR, CDR2 FQNEAQ (reference sequence). CDR3 size: 14 residues. CDR3 nucleotide sequence: TGTGCCAGCAGCTCCGGCGGGGGAGTTAGCGGCTACACCTTC. Translating gives CASSSGGGVSGYTF. The complete variable domain, with remaining parts taken from reference TRBV7-9 and TRBJ1-2, reads DTGVSQNPRHKITKRGQNVTFRCDPISEHNRLYWYRQTLGQGPEFLTYFQNEAQLEKSRLLSDRFSAERPKGSFSTLEIQRTEQGDSAMYLCASSSGGGVSGYTFGSGTRLTVV.

The gene calls are TRBV7-9 and TRBJ1-2, with 8 bases fitting TRBD1. The V gene end was trimmed by 3 bases and the J gene end by 3 bases; junction bases not matched to a gene: 12. Germline CDR1 is SEHNR and CDR2 is FQNEAQ (reference sequence). CDR3 length equals 17 residues. The CDR3 DNA is TGTGCCAGCAGCTTTGACAGGGGAAGGACTTACTACTATGGCTACACCTTC. Protein product: CASSFDRGRTYYYGYTF.

This rearrangement joins TRBV7-2 to TRBJ2-3, with D tentatively TRBD2 (5 bases). V lost 1 base and J lost 1, with 6 bases in between. The CDR3 has 14 amino acids. The V gene's germline CDR1 is SGHTA and CDR2 FQGNSA. CDR3 amino acids: CASSLEAGTDTQYF. As DNA, the CDR3 is TGTGCCAGCAGCTTAGAAGCGGGCACAGATACGCAGTATTTT.

The V call is TRBV4-2, the J call TRBJ2-5; 9 nucleotides line up with TRBD2. The germline V gene encodes CDR1 LGHNA and CDR2 YNFKEQ. The CDR3 sequence is 15 residues long. Trimming cost V 4 bases and J 2 bases; bases outside gene matches: 5. The DNA of the CDR3 is TGTGCCAGCAGCCTAGCGGGAGACCGGCAAGAGACCCAGTACTTC. Protein sequence: CASSLAGDRQETQYF.

V gene TRBV10-3 combines with J gene TRBJ1-1, with TRBD1 matching 7 bases. With V trimmed by 8 bases and J by 8 bases, 8 bases remained unmatched. Per the germline V gene, CDR1 is ENHRY and CDR2 is SYGVKD. CDR3 length: 12 residues. CDR3 sequence: CAILRGKTEAFF. The CDR3 coding sequence is TGTGCCATCCTCAGGGGGAAAACCGAAGCTTTCTTT.